This TCR beta chain appears in the sequencing data of a study of OX40 agonist ivuxolimab in advanced cancers. About the investigation overall: The costimulatory receptor OX40 (CD134) was targeted by ivuxolimab, a fully human IgG2 agonistic monoclonal antibody. Intravenous ivuxolimab was administered to patients every 2 weeks at six dose levels: 0.01, 0.1, 0.3, 1.5, 3 and 10 mg/kg. Of the roughly 54 patients in dose escalation, about 19 had hepatocellular carcinoma, approximately 15 had melanoma, 9 had renal cell carcinoma and 9 had head and neck cancer. The dose-escalation cohort was 80% to 90% male with a mean age of approximately 60 years, ranging from roughly 23 to 90. Patients were allowed to have had prior anti-PD-1, anti-PD-L1 or anti-CTLA-4 therapy, and 40% to 45% of the dose-escalation patients had been treated with checkpoint inhibitors. Partial responses were achieved by three dose-escalation patients, of whom one had hepatocellular carcinoma and two had cutaneous melanoma. The point of sequencing TCRbeta in the periphery was to test whether ivuxolimab changed TCR sequence diversity and drove clonal T-cell expansion. The monotherapy dose-escalation portion (N of about 50 patients) of the phase I ivuxolimab trial is reported in the paper.

Genomic DNA was extracted from sorted cells for sequencing of the TCRbeta CDR3 region. The immunoSEQ Assay was used to sequence the TCRbeta CDR3 regions. The immuneACCESS repertoire file appears here via TCRdb, limited to in-frame rearrangements. These files lack a portion of the clones; in checked studies, under half of the deficit traces to unresolved V genes, and the cause of the others is not known. A total of some 26,000 clones appear in this sample, about 86% of them only once. The ten largest clonotypes hold about 20% of the sample. The trial excluded patients who had a history of autoimmune disease or were on systemic immunosuppression. Peripheral blood for TCR sequencing was collected from all dose cohorts at baseline, on cycle 4 day 1, and on cycle 7 day 1. Samples came from an open-label, multicenter, first-in-human phase I dose-escalation trial of ivuxolimab. Adults with locally advanced or metastatic head and neck squamous cell, hepatocellular, melanoma or renal cell carcinoma were enrolled in the trial. Before TCR sequencing, CD4+ and CD8+ T cells were separately sorted from peripheral blood.

With regard to this clone: Which antigen it targets is not known. Nothing much larger sits one base from this clone, and base qualities are not available.

What the study reported, not specific to this receptor: After ivuxolimab, expanded clones were on average more numerous among CD8+ T cells than among CD4+ T cells. At doses of 0.1 to 3.0 mg/kg, clonal expansion of both CD4+ and CD8+ blood T cells was observed from baseline to week 6. Low levels of normalized T-cell clonal expansion were also seen in some nonresponding patients. The antigen specificity of the clonally expanded peripheral T cells was not determined. In partial responders in the 0.1-3.0 mg/kg groups, normalized peripheral clonal expansion was found to be among the lowest, especially among CD8+ T cells.

Material: CD4+ or CD8+ T cells sorted from blood, obtained in a trial of the OX40 agonist ivuxolimab. The sequence came from an adult with an advanced solid tumor such as melanoma, head and neck, liver or kidney cancer.

The DNA sequence is TGTGCCAGCAGCCCGGGACAGGGCGGCTACACCTTC. It codes for CASSPGQGGYTF. The rearranged segments are TRBV7-9 and TRBJ1-2; 9 bases in the junction line up with TRBD1. Compared with germline, V lacks 5 bases and J lacks 8 bases; bases without a gene match: 3. Inclusive of the bounding cysteine and phenylalanine, the CDR3 is 12 residues long. The CDR3 DNA has 36 bases and is translated from base 1. Reading the germline V gene (reference sequence) gives CDR1 SEHNR and CDR2 FQNEAQ.